The following is a T cell receptor (beta chain) sequence with its context. The data were taken from a study of T cell clones after liver transplantation. Study in general: TCRbeta sequencing after a pre-transplant mixed lymphocyte reaction identified graft-donor-reactive clones, later tracked in post-transplant blood. Graft-donor-reactive sequences were compared with third-party-reactive TCRbeta sequences from pre-transplant mixed lymphocyte reactions. Standard immunosuppression, with no induction, continued until 12-24 months after transplant. Draws occurred before transplant, before withdrawal, and after complete or failed withdrawal.

The data were produced by immunoSEQ multiplex PCR, yet TCRdb's version contains in-frame clones alone and is incomplete. The repertoire holds around 20,000 clones, with around nine tenths as singletons. Germline V gene data show CDR1 as LNHDA and CDR2 as SQIVND (reference sequence). Trimming shortened V by 5 bases and J by 2 bases, and 15 bases separated the two germline ends. This CDR3 contains 15 residues. This clonotype was obtained from a human donor who received a liver transplant. Source: CD8+ T cells from blood, taken before liver transplant. The rearrangement joins TRBV19 to TRBJ1-2, with D uncertain. CDR3 sequence reads: CASSPAWGANYGYTF. CDR3 nucleotides: TGTGCCAGTAGTCCGGCGTGGGGAGCGAACTATGGCTACACCTTC.